These T cell receptor beta chains were read from a single sample in a study of T cells in tuberculosis. TCRdb's table, derived via immunoSEQ multiplex PCR, lists solely in-frame clones and lacks some. The repertoire has about 36,000 clones, 93% of them found once; the top ten carry roughly 7.2%. Sequenced material: PBMCs. These receptors were collected from a donor aged 10-29 years with latent tuberculosis or without tuberculosis infection. The conserved cysteine and the conserved F or W are not part of the CDR3 here. Fields, in order: V gene, J gene, CDR3 protein.

>TRBV2|TRBJ2-1
ASSPRDRRNNEQF
>TRBV4-2|TRBJ1-4
ASSQEWDRVGDEKLF
>TRBV4-2|TRBJ2-1
ASTLKQGGEQF
>TRBV6-4|TRBJ1-1
ASSDSAGISEAF
>TRBV7-3|TRBJ2-2
ASSLDKANTGELF
>TRBV19|TRBJ2-2
ASSIVSGANTGELF
>TRBV6-4|TRBJ2-2
ASSDSGEDTGELF
>TRBV5-1|TRBJ1-2
ASSLPPGQHINYGYT
>TRBV25-1|TRBJ2-7
ASSDPGLTYEQY
>TRBV30|TRBJ1-6
AWGSSRANSPLH
>TRBV5-1|TRBJ2-1
ASSLVTSGGAGEQF
>TRBV4-1|TRBJ2-3
ASSQGGGRSSTDTQY
>TRBV25-1|TRBJ2-7
ASSEAGTSGYEQY
>TRBV5-6|TRBJ2-7
ASRRTGKYEQY
>TRBV30|TRBJ1-4
AWRGSGKLF
>TRBV2|TRBJ1-2
ASSPDRNRYGYT
>TRBV7-3|TRBJ2-3
ASSLGGTDTQY
>TRBV6-1|TRBJ2-7
ASSEQGPGDEQY
>TRBV5-1|TRBJ2-2
ASSENLESITGELF
>TRBV25-1|TRBJ1-1
ASSDGKRNTEAF
>TRBV9|TRBJ2-3
ASSALGSPGTQY
>TRBV4-1|TRBJ2-5
ASSQRVGPETQY
>TRBV27|TRBJ2-5
ASSLRIGTGGVRQETQY
>TRBV4-1|TRBJ1-6
ASSPSGVVSPLH
>TRBV5-8|TRBJ1-4
ASNADREQTNEKLF
>TRBV11-3|TRBJ2-2
ASSTTATEPNTGELF
>TRBV5-5|TRBJ2-7
ASSLRLTYEQY
>TRBV19|TRBJ1-2
ASTGGANYGYT
>TRBV6-4|TRBJ2-1
ASSPGLDYNEQF